The rows below give T cell receptor beta chains drawn from one sample of a study of identical twins. One entry per CDR3 protein, called by TCRdb with MiXCR from the 5' RACE reads. In the table there are about 890,000 distinct CDR3 sequences, 12% of which are singletons. These same data were also listed under a study on yellow fever vaccine responses in identical twins.

What was sequenced was PBMCs. These receptors were obtained from a woman aged 18-30 years in good health. The CDR3 runs from the conserved cysteine through the conserved F or W. Each record gives: clone size, V gene, CDR3 length, J gene, D gene, CDR3 DNA, CDR3 protein. The D gene is left open where the match is weak. For some rows the clone size is stated as once, few or many, or as a class when expanded; others skip it.

>.|TRBV12-3/TRBV12-4|11|TRBJ2-7|.
TGTGCCAGCAGTAGGGGACCCGCGCAGTACTTC
CASSRGPAQYF
>.|TRBV5-1|18|TRBJ2-6|.
TGCGCCAGCAGCTTGGGGCCGGCAGGGTTATCTGGGGCCAACGTCCTGACTTTC
CASSLGPAGLSGANVLTF
>.|TRBV7-9|15|TRBJ2-5|TRBD1
TGTGCCAGCAGCTCTACTACAGGGGGCCAAGAGACCCAGTACTTC
CASSSTTGGQETQYF
>few|TRBV10-3|15|TRBJ2-3|.
TGTGCCATCAGTGAGTCCCTAGGATCCACAGATACGCAGTATTTT
CAISESLGSTDTQYF
>.|TRBV7-8|16|TRBJ1-1|.
TGTGCCAGCAGCTTAGTTGGTTGGCAGGGTGGGACTGAAGCTTTCTTT
CASSLVGWQGGTEAFF
>.|TRBV12-3/TRBV12-4|15|TRBJ2-1|.
TGTGCCAGCAGTTTAGCGCTAGCTACGGCGGGTAGGGAGTTCTTC
CASSLALATAGREFF
>few|TRBV3-1|15|TRBJ1-6|.
TGTGCCAGCAGCCTCGACACCTCCTATAATTCACCCCTCCACTTT
CASSLDTSYNSPLHF
>many|TRBV7-2|12|TRBJ2-1|.
TGTGCCAGCACCGGGTCTTACAATGAGCAGTTCTTC
CASTGSYNEQFF
>.|TRBV12-3/TRBV12-4|14|TRBJ1-4|.
TGTGCCAGCAGTTTGGGTTTCGCGGCCGAAAAACTGTTTTTT
CASSLGFAAEKLFF
>many|TRBV12-3/TRBV12-4|15|TRBJ1-2|.
TGTGCCAGCAGTTTATCGGCAGGGGACCTCTATGGCTACACCTTC
CASSLSAGDLYGYTF
>many|TRBV6-4|14|TRBJ2-1|TRBD1
TGTGCCAGCAGTACTGGACAGGGACTCAATGAGCAGTTCTTC
CASSTGQGLNEQFF
>few|TRBV5-1|15|TRBJ2-7|TRBD2
TGCGCCAGCAGCTTGGTGGGACTAGGGACGGACGAGCAGTACTTC
CASSLVGLGTDEQYF
>few|TRBV7-9|13|TRBJ2-2|.
TGTGCCAGCAGCTTAGAATTGGGCGGGGAGCTGTTTTTT
CASSLELGGELFF
>few|TRBV6-2/TRBV6-3|15|TRBJ1-1|TRBD1
TGTGCCAGCAGTGACCCAGGGGGCGGCATCACTGAAGCTTTCTTT
CASSDPGGGITEAFF
>few|TRBV5-5|14|TRBJ2-1|TRBD1
TGTGCCAGCAGTCGGGGGACAGGGGGCGATGAGCAGTTCTTC
CASSRGTGGDEQFF
>few|TRBV6-2/TRBV6-3|14|TRBJ1-5|.
TGTGCCAGCAGCGACGGACGGGGAGGTCAGCCCCAGCATTTT
CASSDGRGGQPQHF